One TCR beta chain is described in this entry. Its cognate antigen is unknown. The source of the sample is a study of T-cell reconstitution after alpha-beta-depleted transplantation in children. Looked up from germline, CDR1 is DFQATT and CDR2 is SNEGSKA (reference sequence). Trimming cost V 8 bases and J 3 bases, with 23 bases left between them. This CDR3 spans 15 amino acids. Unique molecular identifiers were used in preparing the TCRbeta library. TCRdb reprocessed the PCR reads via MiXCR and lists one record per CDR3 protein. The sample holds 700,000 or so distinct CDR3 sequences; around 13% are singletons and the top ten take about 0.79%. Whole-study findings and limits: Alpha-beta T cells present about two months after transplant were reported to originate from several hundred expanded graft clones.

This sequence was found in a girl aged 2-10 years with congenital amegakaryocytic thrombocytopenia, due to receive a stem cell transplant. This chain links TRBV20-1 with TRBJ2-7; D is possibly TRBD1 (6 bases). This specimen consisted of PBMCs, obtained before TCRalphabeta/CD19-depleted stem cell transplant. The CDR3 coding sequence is TGCAGTTCGAAATCAGGGGCTAGCCGATACTACGAGCAGTACTTC. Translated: CSSKSGASRYYEQYF.